These 9 T cell receptor beta chains were sequenced from one sample in a study of blood T cell repertoires in COVID-19. Repertoires were generated with immunoSEQ multiplex PCR, while TCRdb's copy carries only in-frame clones and drops some. The data contain about 140,000 clones, about nine tenths of them singletons. The specimen was peripheral blood. The receptor source for this set is a man in his fifties or sixties with active or convalescent COVID-19.

The CDR3 DNA is TGCGCCAGCAGCCGGACTAGCGGATCCACCGGGGAGCTGTTTTTT. It is translated as CASSRTSGSTGELFF. This chain connects TRBV5-1 to TRBJ2-2; 10 positions agree with TRBD2. With 4 bases clipped from V and 4 bases from J, the junction kept 4 bases outside the gene matches. Looked up from germline, CDR1 is SGHRS and CDR2 is YFSETQ. The CDR3 is 15 residues long.

CDR3 protein: CATEPVLFLGRKLFF. The DNA for the CDR3 is TGTGCCACCGAACCCGTACTCTTTTTGGGGAGAAAACTGTTTTTT. The chain joins TRBV19 to TRBJ1-4; D is ambiguous. CDR1 and CDR2 from the germline V gene are LNHDA and SQIVND (reference sequence). Trimming removed 10 bases from V and 10 bases from J, with 25 bases in between. The CDR3 is 15 residues long.

The rearrangement joins TRBV27 to TRBJ2-3, with 12 bases fitting TRBD2. Germline CDR1 and CDR2: MNHEY and SMNVEV (reference sequence). The CDR3 has 16 amino acids. V trimming: 5 bases; J trimming: 6 bases; junction bases outside the gene matches: 9. The CDR3 sequence is CASSGIGLAGRDTQYF. CDR3 in DNA: TGTGCCAGCAGTGGGATCGGACTAGCGGGGAGGGATACGCAGTATTTT.

The chain couples TRBV6-2 or TRBV6-3 to TRBJ1-1, with 9 bases that match TRBD1. This CDR3 is 14 amino acids long. Losses at the gene ends were 6 bases for V and 6 bases for J; bases not matched to a gene: 8. The germline gives CDR1 MNHEY, CDR2 SVGEGT. Here the CDR3 reads CASSRRTGDSEAFF. The CDR3 DNA reads TGTGCCAGCAGCCGCCGGACAGGGGACTCTGAAGCTTTCTTT.

The chain carries TRBV10-3 and TRBJ1-6; D is unclear. There are 14 residues in the CDR3. Trimming cost V 2 bases and J 6 bases, with 8 bases left between them. CDR1 ENHRY and CDR2 SYGVKD come from the germline V gene. The CDR3 DNA follows: TGTGCCATCAGTGAGGCAGGTCCTAATTCACCCCTCCACTTT. It encodes CAISEAGPNSPLHF.

The J gene is TRBJ1-6, the V gene TRBV6-5; D is perhaps TRBD1 (6 bases). The CDR3 totals 15 residues. The ends were cut back, 10 bases at V and 5 bases at J, with 18 bases in the middle. Germline V gene data show CDR1 as MNHEY and CDR2 as SVGAGI. The CDR3: CAIDDRTGNNSPLHF. The CDR3 DNA reads TGTGCCATCGACGACCGAACAGGGAATAATTCACCCCTCCACTTT.

The chain employs TRBV12-3 or TRBV12-4 and TRBJ1-2; 8 positions agree with TRBD1. The CDR3 totals 12 residues. V was pared by 3 bases and J by 7 bases, with 1 base of the junction left unmatched. Here the CDR3 DNA reads TGTGCCAGCAGTTTGACAGGGGTTGGCTACACCTTC. Protein: CASSLTGVGYTF.

This sequence joins TRBV6-5 and TRBJ2-6; D might be TRBD1 (5 bases). V lost 6 bases, J lost 4 bases, and 13 bases lay in between. Germline lookup yields CDR1 MNHEY and CDR2 SVGAGI. The length of the CDR3 is 15 residues. CDR3 sequence reads: CASSPRVAGANVLTF. CDR3 in DNA: TGTGCCAGCAGCCCCAGGGTGGCGGGGGCCAACGTCCTGACTTTC.

This clone showed up just once. The chain uses TRBV29-1 and TRBJ1-1, with 8 bases identical to TRBD1. The CDR3 length is 13 residues. The junction had 6 bases not matched to a gene; V was cut back by 7 bases and J by 2 bases. Germline V gene sequence: CDR1 SQVTM, CDR2 ANQGSEA. Here the CDR3 reads CSGFDRGNTEAFF. The CDR3 nucleotides read TGCAGCGGGTTTGACAGGGGCAACACTGAAGCTTTCTTT.